What follows describes a single T cell receptor beta chain. Its antigen is as yet unknown. The record originates from a study of shared clonotypes between healthy human individuals. General study points: Owing to a small donor count, the genetic and exposure-history diversity represented was limited. An expected dependence of interdonor clonotype sharing on sequencing depth was noted.

Terminally differentiated effector memory CD45RA+ cells were excluded from the naive CD8 cells, which were CD45RO-negative and positively selected for CCR7. The genomic DNA of each subset was split evenly across several immunoSEQ plates. Profiling relied on immunoSEQ multiplex PCR, and the TCRdb table lists in-frame clones only, not all of them. Here the sample spans about 2 million clones, roughly 94% being singletons. Germline CDR1 is SGHKS and CDR2 is YYEKEE (reference sequence). This CDR3 spans 17 amino acids. Germline trimming cut 4 bases from V and 3 bases from J; bases unmatched to any gene: 8.

The V and J genes are TRBV5-5 and TRBJ2-5, with 14 bases identical to TRBD2. The receptor comes from a man aged 18 to 29 in good health. Sequenced input: naive CD8+ T cells sorted from blood. CDR3 in amino acids: CASSELMTSGGEETQYF. DNA of the CDR3: TGTGCCAGCAGCGAGCTAATGACTAGCGGGGGGGAAGAGACCCAGTACTTC.